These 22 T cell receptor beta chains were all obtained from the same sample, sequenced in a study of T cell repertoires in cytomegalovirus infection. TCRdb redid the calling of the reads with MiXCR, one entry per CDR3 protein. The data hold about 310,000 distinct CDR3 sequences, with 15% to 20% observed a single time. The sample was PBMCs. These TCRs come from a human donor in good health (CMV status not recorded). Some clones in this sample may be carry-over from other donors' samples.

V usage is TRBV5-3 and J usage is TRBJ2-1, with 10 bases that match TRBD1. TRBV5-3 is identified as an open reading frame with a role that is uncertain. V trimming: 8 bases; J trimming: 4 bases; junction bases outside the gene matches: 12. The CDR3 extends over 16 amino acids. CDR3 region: CASRKKTGGPYNEQFF. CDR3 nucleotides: TGTGCCAGCAGAAAAAAGACAGGGGGCCCATACAATGAGCAGTTCTTC.

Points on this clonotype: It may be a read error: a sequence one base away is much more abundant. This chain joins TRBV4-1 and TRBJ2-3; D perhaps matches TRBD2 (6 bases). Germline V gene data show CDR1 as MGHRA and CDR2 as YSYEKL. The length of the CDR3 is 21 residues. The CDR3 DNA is TGTGCCAGCAGCCGATATGGACTAACGGGGACGAAAACGGCTAGCACAGATACGCAGTATTTT. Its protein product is CASSRYGLTGTKTASTDTQYF.

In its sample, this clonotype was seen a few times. CDR3 region: CASSVWGRGGYEQYF. The CDR3 DNA is TGTGCCAGTAGTGTTTGGGGCCGAGGAGGTTACGAGCAGTACTTC. The chain couples TRBV19 to TRBJ2-7; D possibly uses TRBD1 or TRBD2 (5 bases each). Per germline, CDR1 LNHDA and CDR2 SQIVND (reference sequence). The CDR3 runs to 15 residues. V was cut by 5 bases and J by 4 bases, with 18 bases left in between.

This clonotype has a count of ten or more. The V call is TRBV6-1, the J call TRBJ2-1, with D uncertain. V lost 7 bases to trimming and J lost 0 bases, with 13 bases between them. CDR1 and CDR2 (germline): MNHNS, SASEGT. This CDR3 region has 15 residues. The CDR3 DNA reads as TGTGCCAGCACCCTGTGGGTTGGCTCCTACAATGAGCAGTTCTTC. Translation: CASTLWVGSYNEQFF.

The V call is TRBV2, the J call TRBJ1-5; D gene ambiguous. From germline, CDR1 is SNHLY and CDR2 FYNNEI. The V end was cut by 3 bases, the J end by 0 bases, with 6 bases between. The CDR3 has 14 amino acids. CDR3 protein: CASSEGDSNQPQHF. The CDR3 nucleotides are TGTGCCAGCAGTGAGGGAGATAGCAATCAGCCCCAGCATTTT.

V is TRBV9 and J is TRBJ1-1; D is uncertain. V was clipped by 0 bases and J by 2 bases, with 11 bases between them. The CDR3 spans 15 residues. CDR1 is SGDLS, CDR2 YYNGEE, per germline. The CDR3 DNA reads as TGTGCCAGCAGCGTAGAAGGCTTCCCTAACACTGAAGCTTTCTTT. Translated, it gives CASSVEGFPNTEAFF.

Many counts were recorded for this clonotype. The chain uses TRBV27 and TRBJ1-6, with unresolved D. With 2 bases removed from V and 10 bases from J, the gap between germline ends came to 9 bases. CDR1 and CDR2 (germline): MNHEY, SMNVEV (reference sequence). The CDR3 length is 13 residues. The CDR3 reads CASSLEGRSPLHF. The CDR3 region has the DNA TGTGCCAGCAGTTTAGAGGGCAGATCACCCCTCCACTTT.

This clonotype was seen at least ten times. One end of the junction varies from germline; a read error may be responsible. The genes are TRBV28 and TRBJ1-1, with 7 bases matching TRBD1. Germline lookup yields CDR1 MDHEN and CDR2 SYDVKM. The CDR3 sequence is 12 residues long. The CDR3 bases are TGTGCCAGCAGTAAGACAGGGAATTGGGAAGGCTTT. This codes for CASSKTGNWEGF.

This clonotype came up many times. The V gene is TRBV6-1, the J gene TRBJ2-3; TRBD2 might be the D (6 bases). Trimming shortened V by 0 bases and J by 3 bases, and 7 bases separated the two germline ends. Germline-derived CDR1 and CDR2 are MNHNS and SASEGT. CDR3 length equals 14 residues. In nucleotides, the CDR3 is TGTGCCAGCAGTGAAGCTGGGGGGACAGATACGCAGTATTTT. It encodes CASSEAGGTDTQYF.

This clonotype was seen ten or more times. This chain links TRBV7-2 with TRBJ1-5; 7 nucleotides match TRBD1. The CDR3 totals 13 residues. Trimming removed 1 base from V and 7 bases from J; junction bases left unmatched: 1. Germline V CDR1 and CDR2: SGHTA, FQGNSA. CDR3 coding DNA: TGTGCCAGCAGCTTAGACAGGGGCCAGCCCCAGCATTTT. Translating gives CASSLDRGQPQHF. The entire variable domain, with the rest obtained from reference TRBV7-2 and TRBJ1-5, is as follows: GAGVSQSPSNKVTEKGKDVELRCDPISGHTALYWYRQSLGQGLEFLIYFQGNSAPDKSGLPSDRFSAERTGGSVSTLTIQRTQQEDSAVYLCASSLDRGQPQHFGDGTRLSIL.

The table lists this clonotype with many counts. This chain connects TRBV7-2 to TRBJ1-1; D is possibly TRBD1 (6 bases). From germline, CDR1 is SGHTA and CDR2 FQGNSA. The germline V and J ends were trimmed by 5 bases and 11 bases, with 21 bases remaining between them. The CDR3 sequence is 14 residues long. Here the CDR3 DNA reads TGTGCCAGCAGCCGGTGGGGGGGCTCGTTTGGGGCTTTCTTT. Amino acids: CASSRWGGSFGAFF.

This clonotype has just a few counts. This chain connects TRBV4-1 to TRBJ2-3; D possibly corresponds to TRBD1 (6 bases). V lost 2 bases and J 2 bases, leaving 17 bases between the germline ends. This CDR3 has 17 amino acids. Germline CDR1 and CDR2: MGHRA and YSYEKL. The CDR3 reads CASSQLLDRSFTDTQYF. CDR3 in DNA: TGCGCCAGCAGCCAACTTCTAGACAGGAGTTTCACAGATACGCAGTATTTT.

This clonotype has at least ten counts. CDR3: CASSLQGTGQETQYF. The DNA of the CDR3 is TGTGCCAGCAGCCTACAAGGGACAGGGCAAGAGACCCAGTACTTC. The J gene is TRBJ2-5, the V gene TRBV2; TRBD1 aligns across 9 bases. CDR1 is SNHLY and CDR2 is FYNNEI in the germline V gene. V lost 6 bases to trimming and J lost 2 bases; unmatched junction nucleotides: 7. This CDR3 has 15 residues. Based on the CDR3 plus reference TRBV2 and TRBJ2-5, the full variable domain is EPEVTQTPSHQVTQMGQEVILRCVPISNHLYFYWYRQILGQKVEFLVSFYNNEISEKSEIFDDQFSVERPDGSNFTLKIRSTKLEDSAMYFCASSLQGTGQETQYFGPGTRLLVL.

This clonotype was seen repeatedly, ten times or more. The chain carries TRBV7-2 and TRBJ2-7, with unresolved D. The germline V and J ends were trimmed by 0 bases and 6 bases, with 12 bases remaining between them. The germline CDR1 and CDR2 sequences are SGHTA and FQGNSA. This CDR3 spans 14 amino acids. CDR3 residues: CASSLAQSLGEQYF. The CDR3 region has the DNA TGTGCCAGCAGCTTAGCACAGTCCCTCGGCGAGCAGTACTTC.

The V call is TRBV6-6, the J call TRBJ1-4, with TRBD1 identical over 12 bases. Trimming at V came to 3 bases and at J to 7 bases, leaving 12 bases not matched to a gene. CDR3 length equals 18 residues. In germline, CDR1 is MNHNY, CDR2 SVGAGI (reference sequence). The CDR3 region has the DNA TGTGCCAGCAGTTATAGGCCGGCAGGGACAGGGGGCATTGAAAAACTGTTTTTT. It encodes CASSYRPAGTGGIEKLFF.

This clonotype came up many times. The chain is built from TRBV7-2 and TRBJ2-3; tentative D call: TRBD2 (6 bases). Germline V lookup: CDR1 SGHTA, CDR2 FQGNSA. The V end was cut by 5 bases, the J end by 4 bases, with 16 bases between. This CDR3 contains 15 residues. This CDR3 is CASSRLVLGADTQYF. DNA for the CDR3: TGTGCCAGCAGCCGACTAGTCCTCGGAGCAGATACGCAGTATTTT.

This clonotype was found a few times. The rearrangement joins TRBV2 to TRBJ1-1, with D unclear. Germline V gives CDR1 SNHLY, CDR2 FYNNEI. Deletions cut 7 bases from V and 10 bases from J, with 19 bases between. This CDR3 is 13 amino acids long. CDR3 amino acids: CASTKDVGIGAFF. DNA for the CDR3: TGTGCCAGCACTAAGGACGTGGGGATAGGAGCTTTCTTT.

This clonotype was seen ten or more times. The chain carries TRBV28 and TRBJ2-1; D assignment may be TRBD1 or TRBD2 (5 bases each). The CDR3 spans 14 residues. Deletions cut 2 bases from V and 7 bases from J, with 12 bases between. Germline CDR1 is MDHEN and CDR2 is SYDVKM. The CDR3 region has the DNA TGTGCCAGCAGTTTAATCGGGGCGCCAAATGAGCAGTTCTTC. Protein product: CASSLIGAPNEQFF.

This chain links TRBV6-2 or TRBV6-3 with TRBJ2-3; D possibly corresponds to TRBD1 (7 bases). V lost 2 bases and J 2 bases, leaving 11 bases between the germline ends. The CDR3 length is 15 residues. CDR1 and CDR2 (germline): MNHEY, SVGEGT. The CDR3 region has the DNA TGTGCCAGCAGTTACCAGGGGGGATACACAGATACGCAGTATTTT. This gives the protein CASSYQGGYTDTQYF.

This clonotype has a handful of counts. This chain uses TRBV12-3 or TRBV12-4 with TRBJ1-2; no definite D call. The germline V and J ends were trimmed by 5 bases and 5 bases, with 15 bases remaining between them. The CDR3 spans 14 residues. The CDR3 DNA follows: TGTGCCAGCAGTCCTTCGGTTGGGAGGTATGGCTACACCTTC. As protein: CASSPSVGRYGYTF.

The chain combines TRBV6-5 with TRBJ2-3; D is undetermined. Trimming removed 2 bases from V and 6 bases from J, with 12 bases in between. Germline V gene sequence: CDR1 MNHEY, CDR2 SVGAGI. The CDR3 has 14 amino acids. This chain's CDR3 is CASSYRVLGDTQYF. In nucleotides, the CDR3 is TGTGCCAGCAGTTACAGGGTTTTAGGGGATACGCAGTATTTT.

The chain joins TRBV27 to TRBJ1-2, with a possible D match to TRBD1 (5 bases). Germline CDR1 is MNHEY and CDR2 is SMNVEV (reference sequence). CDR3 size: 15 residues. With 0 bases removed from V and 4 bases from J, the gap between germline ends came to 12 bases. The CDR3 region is CASSLSLGASYGYTF. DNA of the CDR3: TGTGCCAGCAGTTTATCCCTCGGGGCCAGCTATGGCTACACCTTC.